These T cell receptor beta chains were read from a single sample in a study of blood T cells in healthy people across ages. TCRdb redid the calling of the 5' RACE reads with MiXCR, one entry per CDR3 protein. The sample contains around 2 million distinct CDR3 sequences, 39% of which appear only once. Sequencing was performed on blood. These TCRs come from a human donor in good health. Both conserved end residues are part of each CDR3. A D gene is named only where the DNA matches it firmly. Not every row has a clone size; where given, it reads once, few, many or a size class.

clone size: few
V gene: TRBV20-1
J gene: TRBJ2-5
D gene: TRBD2
CDR3 DNA: TGCAGTGCTAGACTGCGGGCGGGGGTCCCGGGAGAGACCCAGTACTTC
CDR3 protein: CSARLRAGVPGETQYF

clone size: -
V gene: TRBV20-1
J gene: TRBJ1-1
D gene: -
CDR3 DNA: TGCAGTGCTATACACGGGAACACTGAAGCTTTCTTT
CDR3 protein: CSAIHGNTEAFF

clone size: -
V gene: TRBV29-1
J gene: TRBJ2-7
D gene: TRBD1
CDR3 DNA: TGCAGCGTTGTTTCGTCGGTACAGGGGGCCTACGAGCAGTACTTC
CDR3 protein: CSVVSSVQGAYEQYF

clone size: many
V gene: TRBV25-1
J gene: TRBJ2-3
D gene: -
CDR3 DNA: TGTGCCAGCAGTATGACAGGAGATACGCAGTATTTT
CDR3 protein: CASSMTGDTQYF

clone size: -
V gene: TRBV6-6
J gene: TRBJ2-2
D gene: -
CDR3 DNA: TGTGCCAGCTGGAGGGGGGCGGGGGAGCTGTTTTTT
CDR3 protein: CASWRGAGELFF

clone size: -
V gene: TRBV7-3
J gene: TRBJ2-1
D gene: TRBD2
CDR3 DNA: TGTGCCAGCAGCCCCACTAGCGGGGGGGCAGTCACTGAGCAGTTCTTC
CDR3 protein: CASSPTSGGAVTEQFF

clone size: few
V gene: TRBV4-3
J gene: TRBJ2-3
D gene: -
CDR3 DNA: TGCGCCAGCAGCCAAGATCATGTCGGATTCACAGATACGCAGTATTTT
CDR3 protein: CASSQDHVGFTDTQYF

clone size: -
V gene: TRBV18
J gene: TRBJ2-7
D gene: -
CDR3 DNA: TGTGCCAGCTCACCCGGTCGGTACGGGCAGTACTTC
CDR3 protein: CASSPGRYGQYF

clone size: few
V gene: TRBV27
J gene: TRBJ2-1
D gene: -
CDR3 DNA: TGTGCCAGCAGAGTGTCCGGGGCTAATGAGCAGTTCTTC
CDR3 protein: CASRVSGANEQFF

clone size: few
V gene: TRBV6-2/TRBV6-3
J gene: TRBJ1-5
D gene: -
CDR3 DNA: TGTGCCAGCAGTTACTCGAGTCTCGGACTTTATCAGCCCCAGCATTTT
CDR3 protein: CASSYSSLGLYQPQHF

clone size: -
V gene: TRBV10-3
J gene: TRBJ2-5
D gene: TRBD2
CDR3 DNA: TGTGCCATCAGTCAGGGACTAGAGGAGACCCAGTACTTC
CDR3 protein: CAISQGLEETQYF

clone size: many
V gene: TRBV6-1
J gene: TRBJ1-5
D gene: -
CDR3 DNA: TGTGCCAGCAGTGTACGACAGGTTAGCAATCAGCCCCAGCATTTT
CDR3 protein: CASSVRQVSNQPQHF

clone size: -
V gene: TRBV11-2
J gene: TRBJ2-1
D gene: TRBD2
CDR3 DNA: TGTGCCAGCAGCCTAAGGGTAGGGGCTAGCGGGGGTCATGAGCAGTTCTTC
CDR3 protein: CASSLRVGASGGHEQFF

clone size: -
V gene: TRBV4-1
J gene: TRBJ1-1
D gene: TRBD1
CDR3 DNA: TGCGCCAGCAGCCAAGGTCCAACGCGGGACAGGGCAGAGGCTTTCTTT
CDR3 protein: CASSQGPTRDRAEAFF

clone size: -
V gene: TRBV12-3/TRBV12-4
J gene: TRBJ2-5
D gene: TRBD2
CDR3 DNA: TGTGCCAGCAGTTTGGGACCCGGGACTAAAGAGACCCAGTACTTC
CDR3 protein: CASSLGPGTKETQYF

clone size: few
V gene: TRBV29-1
J gene: TRBJ2-2
D gene: -
CDR3 DNA: TGCAGCGTTGTATTCAGTTTGAACACCGGGGAGCTGTTTTTT
CDR3 protein: CSVVFSLNTGELFF

clone size: few
V gene: TRBV7-2
J gene: TRBJ2-7
D gene: -
CDR3 DNA: TGTGCCAGCAGCTTGAGGGCATTCGGGCAGTACTTC
CDR3 protein: CASSLRAFGQYF

clone size: -
V gene: TRBV20-1
J gene: TRBJ1-1
D gene: TRBD1
CDR3 DNA: TGCAGTGCTAGTGGCAGGGGGCGCACGGCAGCTTTCTTT
CDR3 protein: CSASGRGRTAAFF

clone size: -
V gene: TRBV29-1
J gene: TRBJ2-7
D gene: TRBD1
CDR3 DNA: TGCAGCGTTTTCGGACAGGGGCTGTACAATGAGCAGTACTTC
CDR3 protein: CSVFGQGLYNEQYF

clone size: -
V gene: TRBV4-3
J gene: TRBJ1-1
D gene: TRBD1
CDR3 DNA: TGCGCCAGCAGCCAAGCCCAGACAGGGAGCACTGAAGCTTTCTTT
CDR3 protein: CASSQAQTGSTEAFF

clone size: -
V gene: TRBV7-6
J gene: TRBJ2-7
D gene: -
CDR3 DNA: TGTGCCAGCAGCTTAGTATTGGCGGGCTACGAGCAGTACTTC
CDR3 protein: CASSLVLAGYEQYF

clone size: -
V gene: TRBV7-2
J gene: TRBJ1-4
D gene: TRBD1
CDR3 DNA: TGTGCCAGCAGCTTAGTAGGGGGGACAGGGTTGTCGGGACTGTTTTTT
CDR3 protein: CASSLVGGTGLSGLFF

clone size: -
V gene: TRBV27
J gene: TRBJ2-3
D gene: -
CDR3 DNA: TGTGCCAGCGGAGGATGGGGACATCTAACTAGCACAGATACGCAGTATTTT
CDR3 protein: CASGGWGHLTSTDTQYF

clone size: -
V gene: TRBV28
J gene: TRBJ1-2
D gene: -
CDR3 DNA: TGTGCCAGCAGTCCTCCCTTACTGGAGGGGCTCAGTGGCTACACCTTC
CDR3 protein: CASSPPLLEGLSGYTF

clone size: -
V gene: TRBV20-1
J gene: TRBJ2-1
D gene: -
CDR3 DNA: TGCAGTGCAATCTCGGGGGAATACTCCTACAATGAGCAGTTCTTC
CDR3 protein: CSAISGEYSYNEQFF

clone size: few
V gene: TRBV12-3/TRBV12-4
J gene: TRBJ1-5
D gene: TRBD1
CDR3 DNA: TGTGCCAGCAGTGACGGTGGGACAGGGGAACAGCCCCAGCATTTT
CDR3 protein: CASSDGGTGEQPQHF

clone size: many
V gene: TRBV12-3/TRBV12-4
J gene: TRBJ1-2
D gene: -
CDR3 DNA: TGTGCCAGCAGTTTACTGGGTTATGGCTACACCTTC
CDR3 protein: CASSLLGYGYTF

clone size: few
V gene: TRBV4-3
J gene: TRBJ2-3
D gene: -
CDR3 DNA: TGCGCCAGCAGCCCTACCCAGGATCGGGACCTCGGTTGGTATTTT
CDR3 protein: CASSPTQDRDLGWYF

clone size: -
V gene: TRBV5-5
J gene: TRBJ2-1
D gene: TRBD2
CDR3 DNA: TGTGCCAGCAGCTCTCCCGGGACTAGCTCCTTAGGCGAGCAGTTCTTC
CDR3 protein: CASSSPGTSSLGEQFF

clone size: -
V gene: TRBV19
J gene: TRBJ1-2
D gene: -
CDR3 DNA: TGTGCCAGTAGTACGAGCCGGGACCACTATGGCTACACCTTC
CDR3 protein: CASSTSRDHYGYTF

clone size: few
V gene: TRBV5-1
J gene: TRBJ1-6
D gene: TRBD1
CDR3 DNA: TGCGCCAGCAGCCTGGGGGACAGGACCACCCTCCACTTT
CDR3 protein: CASSLGDRTTLHF

clone size: -
V gene: TRBV9
J gene: TRBJ1-1
D gene: -
CDR3 DNA: TGTGCCAGCAGCGCCTCGGGGAGCGGGGGGACTTTCTTT
CDR3 protein: CASSASGSGGTFF

clone size: -
V gene: TRBV2
J gene: TRBJ2-3
D gene: TRBD2
CDR3 DNA: TGTGCCACCCTGGGACTAGCGGAGGATTCTAGCACAGATACGCAGTATTTT
CDR3 protein: CATLGLAEDSSTDTQYF

clone size: -
V gene: TRBV4-3
J gene: TRBJ2-7
D gene: -
CDR3 DNA: TGCGCCAGCAGCCAAGAGGGAAGGGGGGTCTTCGAGCAGTACTTC
CDR3 protein: CASSQEGRGVFEQYF

clone size: -
V gene: TRBV7-8
J gene: TRBJ1-2
D gene: -
CDR3 DNA: TGTGCCAGCAGCCCTCGGGTGAGAGGGCCTCCCTATGGCTACACCTTC
CDR3 protein: CASSPRVRGPPYGYTF

clone size: -
V gene: TRBV5-6
J gene: TRBJ1-2
D gene: -
CDR3 DNA: TGTGCCGGCAGCTTGATACAGGGAGTTGGCTACACCTTC
CDR3 protein: CAGSLIQGVGYTF

clone size: many
V gene: TRBV14
J gene: TRBJ2-7
D gene: -
CDR3 DNA: TGTGCCAGCAGCCGATCCACCTACGAGCAGTACTTC
CDR3 protein: CASSRSTYEQYF

clone size: -
V gene: TRBV6-2/TRBV6-3
J gene: TRBJ2-2
D gene: -
CDR3 DNA: TGTGCCAGCAGTTACAACAGGCCCCAAGGTCCGACCGGGGAGCTGTTTTTT
CDR3 protein: CASSYNRPQGPTGELFF

clone size: -
V gene: TRBV5-1
J gene: TRBJ1-2
D gene: -
CDR3 DNA: TGCGCCAGCAGCTTGGCCGGGGGGATTGATGGCTACACCTTC
CDR3 protein: CASSLAGGIDGYTF

clone size: -
V gene: TRBV14
J gene: TRBJ1-2
D gene: -
CDR3 DNA: TGTGCCAGCAGCCAAATCGGGGACCCTAACTATGGCTACACCTTC
CDR3 protein: CASSQIGDPNYGYTF

clone size: -
V gene: TRBV15
J gene: TRBJ2-2
D gene: TRBD1
CDR3 DNA: TGTGCCACCAGCAGAGCCTACGACAGGGACCGGAACACCGGGGAGCTGTTTTTT
CDR3 protein: CATSRAYDRDRNTGELFF

clone size: -
V gene: TRBV6-2/TRBV6-3
J gene: TRBJ2-5
D gene: TRBD2
CDR3 DNA: TGTGCCAGCAGTTACTCCTATAGCGGGGTCGAAAAGACCCAGTACTTC
CDR3 protein: CASSYSYSGVEKTQYF

clone size: few
V gene: TRBV20-1
J gene: TRBJ2-5
D gene: -
CDR3 DNA: TGCAGTGCTAGTTGGACCATGGGGATAGAGACCCAGTACTTC
CDR3 protein: CSASWTMGIETQYF